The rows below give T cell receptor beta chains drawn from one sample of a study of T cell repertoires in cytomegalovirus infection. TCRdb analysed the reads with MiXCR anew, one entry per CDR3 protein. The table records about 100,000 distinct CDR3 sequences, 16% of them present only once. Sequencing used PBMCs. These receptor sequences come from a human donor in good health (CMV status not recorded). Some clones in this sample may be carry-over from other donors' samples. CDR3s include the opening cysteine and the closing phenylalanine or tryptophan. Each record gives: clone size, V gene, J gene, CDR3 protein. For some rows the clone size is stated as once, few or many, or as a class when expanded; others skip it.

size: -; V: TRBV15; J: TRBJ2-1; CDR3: CATSRRGGGAHNEQFF
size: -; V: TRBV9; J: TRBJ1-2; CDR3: CASSLHYGYTF
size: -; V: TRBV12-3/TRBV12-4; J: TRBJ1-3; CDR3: CASSPRDRSSGNTIYF
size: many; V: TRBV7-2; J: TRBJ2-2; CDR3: CASSLRTGGTGELFF
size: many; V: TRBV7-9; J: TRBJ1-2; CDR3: CASSSSAGTRYGYTF
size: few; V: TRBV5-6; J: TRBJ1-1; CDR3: CASTWDRGDMNTEAFF
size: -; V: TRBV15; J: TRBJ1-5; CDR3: CATSRDRGRGNQPQHF
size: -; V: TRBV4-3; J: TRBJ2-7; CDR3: CDRSQEGQGTYEQYF
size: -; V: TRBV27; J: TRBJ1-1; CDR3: CASSLSTGSTEAFF
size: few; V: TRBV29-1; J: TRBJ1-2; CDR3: CSVGLDYGYTF
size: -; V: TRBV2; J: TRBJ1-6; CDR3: CASSVGQLYNSPLHF
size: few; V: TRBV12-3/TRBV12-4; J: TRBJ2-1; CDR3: CASSFSRGHEQFF
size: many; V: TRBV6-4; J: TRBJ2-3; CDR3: CASSDGLGTDTQYF
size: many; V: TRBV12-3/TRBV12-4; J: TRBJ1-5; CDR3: CASSLSPGAGPGGNQPQHF
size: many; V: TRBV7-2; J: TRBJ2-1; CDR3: CASSLLQGNEQFF
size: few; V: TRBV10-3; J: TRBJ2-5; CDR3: CAISWTRSQETQYF
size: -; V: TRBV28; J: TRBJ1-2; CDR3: CASSLPGQQANYGYTF
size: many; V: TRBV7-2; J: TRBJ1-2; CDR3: CASSLSWTGAGTF
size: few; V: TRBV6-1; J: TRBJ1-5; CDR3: CASRVGQVGQPQHF
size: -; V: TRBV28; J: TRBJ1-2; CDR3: CASRAGTANYGYTF
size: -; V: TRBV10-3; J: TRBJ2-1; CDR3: CASSTGYNEQFF
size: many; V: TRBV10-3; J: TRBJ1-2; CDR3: CAISDRSLSFYGYTF
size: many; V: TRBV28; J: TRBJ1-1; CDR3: CASSPPDRRTEAFF
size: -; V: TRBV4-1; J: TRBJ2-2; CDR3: CASSQEGRGGTTYTGELFF
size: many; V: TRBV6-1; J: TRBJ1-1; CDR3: CASSGSGGQNTEAFF
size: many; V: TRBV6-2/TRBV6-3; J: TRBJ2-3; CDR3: CASSYSDRTNTQYF
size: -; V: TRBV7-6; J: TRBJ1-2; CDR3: CASSLVVGDGYTF